The 21 T cell receptor beta chains below were found in one sample sequenced in a study of blood T cell repertoires in COVID-19. Profiling relied on immunoSEQ multiplex PCR, and the TCRdb table lists in-frame clones only, not all of them. The sample lists 72,000 or so clones; roughly 88% were seen once. The sample was peripheral blood. Receptor source: a man aged 50 or older with active COVID-19.

This chain connects TRBV5-1 to TRBJ2-1; TRBD2 matches 10 bases. Germline CDR1 is SGHRS and CDR2 is YFSETQ. V dropped 4 bases and J dropped 4; count of bases not matched to a gene: 5. This CDR3 is built from 15 residues. The CDR3 DNA is TGCGCCAGCAGCCCCGGGACTAGCGCGTACAATGAGCAGTTCTTC. Protein product: CASSPGTSAYNEQFF.

The chain is built from TRBV5-4 and TRBJ2-2; 12 bases line up with TRBD2. With V trimmed by 4 bases and J by 5 bases, 9 bases remained unmatched. Germline loops: CDR1 SGHNT, CDR2 YYREEE (reference sequence). The CDR3 sequence is 17 residues long. The CDR3 protein is CASSVLLAGGETGELFF. Here the CDR3 DNA reads TGTGCCAGCAGCGTGTTACTAGCGGGGGGCGAGACCGGGGAGCTGTTTTTT.

This chain connects TRBV5-6 to TRBJ2-7; D gene unclear. Trimming cost V 5 bases and J 7 bases, with 10 bases left between them. The CDR3 is 11 residues long. Germline CDR1 SGHDT, CDR2 YYEEEE. The CDR3 here is CASRYSGEQYF. For the CDR3, the DNA is TGTGCCAGCAGATACAGTGGTGAGCAGTACTTC. Complete variable domain (other parts from reference TRBV5-6 and TRBJ2-7): DAGVTQSPTHLIKTRGQQVTLRCSPKSGHDTVSWYQQALGQGPQFIFQYYEEEERQRGNFPDRFSGHQFPNYSSELNVNALLLGDSALYLCASRYSGEQYFGPGTRLTVT.

The table lists this clone with a few counts. This rearrangement joins TRBV5-4 to TRBJ2-7; TRBD1 might be the D (7 bases). The V end lost 2 bases, the J end lost 1 base, and 19 bases lay between the germline ends. The germline V gene has CDR1 SGHNT and CDR2 YYREEE (reference sequence). The CDR3 length is 17 residues. CDR3 coding DNA: TGTGCCAGCAGCTTAACGAACCGGGGGACAGCTTCCTACGAGCAGTACTTC. As protein: CASSLTNRGTASYEQYF.

The chain couples TRBV7-2 to TRBJ1-1, with a possible D match to TRBD1 (5 bases). V was trimmed by 5 bases and J by 5 bases, leaving 18 bases between them. The CDR3 contains 15 residues. Germline CDR1 SGHTA, CDR2 FQGNSA. The CDR3 sequence: CASSPRTGGRTEAFF. The CDR3 bases are TGTGCCAGCAGCCCCAGGACCGGGGGAAGGACTGAAGCTTTCTTT.

This sequence joins TRBV7-3 and TRBJ2-3; 7 bases map to TRBD2. Per germline, CDR1 SGHTA and CDR2 FQGTGA. The CDR3 has 14 amino acids. V was clipped by 2 bases and J by 5 bases; unmatched bases: 4. CDR3 nucleotides: TGTGCCAGCAGCTTAGCGGGAGTAGGAGATACGCAGTATTTT. Translating it yields CASSLAGVGDTQYF.

In nucleotides, the CDR3 is TGTGCCAGCAGCCTAAGAGGAATCTCTGGAAACACCATATATTTT. Translated: CASSLRGISGNTIYF. The chain combines TRBV28 with TRBJ1-3; no clear D. Germline assignment: CDR1 MDHEN and CDR2 SYDVKM. The CDR3 has 15 amino acids. Between the trimmed V and J ends, which lost 6 bases and 0 bases, there was a span of 12 bases.

The gene calls are TRBV6-5 and TRBJ1-1; D is undetermined. Germline loops: CDR1 MNHEY, CDR2 SVGAGI. This CDR3 region has 14 residues. Between the trimmed V and J ends, which lost 2 bases and 0 bases, there was a span of 7 bases. This CDR3 reads CASSYNNMNTEAFF. For the CDR3, the DNA is TGTGCCAGCAGTTACAATAACATGAACACTGAAGCTTTCTTT.

With respect to this clone: The same CDR3 is also encoded by other DNA sequences in this sample. The genes are TRBV5-1 and TRBJ2-7, with 8 bases fitting TRBD2. The CDR3 extends over 14 amino acids. V dropped 2 bases and J dropped 0; count of bases not matched to a gene: 1. Per the germline V gene, CDR1 is SGHRS and CDR2 is YFSETQ. CDR3 sequence reads: CASSLGTSSYEQYF. CDR3 nucleotides: TGCGCCAGCAGCTTAGGGACTAGCTCCTACGAGCAGTACTTC.

This chain connects TRBV29-1 to TRBJ2-4; D possibly corresponds to TRBD1 (5 bases). CDR3 length: 13 amino acids. The V end was cut by 5 bases, the J end by 6 bases, with 14 bases between. Germline CDR1 is SQVTM and CDR2 is ANQGSEA. Here the CDR3 reads CSVLVGVGNIQYF. The CDR3 nucleotides read TGCAGCGTTCTTGTAGGGGTAGGAAACATTCAGTACTTC.

The rearrangement links TRBV19 to TRBJ1-2; 10 positions agree with TRBD1. This CDR3 has 15 residues. Losses at the gene ends were 3 bases for V and 3 bases for J; bases not matched to a gene: 4. CDR1 and CDR2 from the germline V gene are LNHDA and SQIVND (reference sequence). CDR3 nucleotide sequence: TGTGCCAGTAGTATCCCGGGACAGGGGCACTATGGCTACACCTTC. It codes for CASSIPGQGHYGYTF.

This rearrangement joins TRBV9 to TRBJ2-2, with 13 bases fitting TRBD2. The junction had 10 bases not matched to a gene; V was cut back by 4 bases and J by 7 bases. The CDR3 has 17 amino acids. CDR1 SGDLS and CDR2 YYNGEE come from the germline V gene. As DNA, the CDR3 is TGTGCCAGCAGCCCCCGGACTAGCGGGAGTCTGAGCGGGGAGCTGTTTTTT. It yields the protein CASSPRTSGSLSGELFF.

This chain uses TRBV19 with TRBJ1-5; 11 bases map to TRBD1. With V trimmed by 10 bases and J by 3 bases, 11 bases remained unmatched. The CDR3 spans 16 residues. Germline CDR1 reads LNHDA; CDR2 reads SQIVND (reference sequence). The CDR3 nucleotides are TGTGCCACCTCCAACCGGGACAGGGGGTCCAATCAGCCCCAGCATTTT. Translation gives CATSNRDRGSNQPQHF.

The V and J genes are TRBV7-2 and TRBJ2-1; 9 bases fit TRBD1. Germline loops: CDR1 SGHTA, CDR2 FQGNSA. Trimming removed 5 bases from V and 6 bases from J; junction bases left unmatched: 5. The length of the CDR3 is 14 residues. In nucleotides, the CDR3 is TGTGCCAGCAGCCACGGACAGGGGAGCAATGAGCAGTTCTTC. This translates into CASSHGQGSNEQFF.

The chain links TRBV29-1 to TRBJ1-1; no reliable D call. Germline V gene data show CDR1 as SQVTM and CDR2 as ANQGSEA. Trimming took off 8 bases at V and 1 base at J, with 11 bases between the two ends. The length of the CDR3 is 12 residues. The CDR3 here is CSFTRQNTEAFF. For the CDR3, the DNA is TGCAGCTTCACCCGACAGAACACTGAAGCTTTCTTT.

The rearrangement uses TRBV7-2 and TRBJ1-1; TRBD1 is a possible D gene (6 bases). CDR1 is SGHTA, CDR2 FQGNSA, per germline. The CDR3 runs to 16 residues. The germline V and J ends were trimmed by 5 bases and 3 bases, with 19 bases remaining between them. The CDR3 region is CASSPGGRGRYTEAFF. CDR3 nucleotides: TGTGCCAGCAGCCCTGGTGGGCGGGGGCGATACACTGAAGCTTTCTTT.

The CDR3, as DNA: TGTGCCAGCAGCGTAGCGGGTAGCGGGGCCTCCTACGAGCAGTACTTC. This gives the protein CASSVAGSGASYEQYF. J is TRBJ2-7 and V is TRBV9, with 8 bases that match TRBD2. J lost 0 bases, V lost 0 bases, and 5 bases had no gene match. The CDR3 consists of 16 residues. The V gene's germline CDR1 is SGDLS and CDR2 YYNGEE.

The V and J genes are TRBV19 and TRBJ1-5; D remains ambiguous. Germline V lookup: CDR1 LNHDA, CDR2 SQIVND (reference sequence). The CDR3 spans 13 residues. V lost 0 bases and J 6 bases, leaving 6 bases between the germline ends. CDR3: CASSIDRGQPQHF. The CDR3 DNA sequence: TGTGCCAGTAGTATAGATCGGGGTCAGCCCCAGCATTTT.

This rearrangement joins TRBV5-1 to TRBJ1-4; 8 bases are a match to TRBD1. This CDR3 region has 14 residues. V shed 4 bases, J shed 8 bases, and the junction held 7 bases outside the gene matches. Germline CDR1 SGHRS, CDR2 YFSETQ. CDR3 region: CASSQGQVEEKLFF. The CDR3 nucleotides read TGCGCCAGCAGCCAGGGACAGGTTGAAGAAAAACTGTTTTTT.

The CDR3 region has the DNA TGTGCCAGCAGAGGACTGGGGGGGACCCAGCATTTT. Translating it yields CASRGLGGTQHF. The chain carries TRBV12-3 or TRBV12-4 and TRBJ1-5, with D maybe TRBD1 (5 bases). The V gene lost 6 bases and the J gene lost 11 bases, with 14 bases spanning the gap. The CDR3 loop spans 12 amino acids.

The V gene is TRBV4-1, the J gene TRBJ1-5; a weak D match, TRBD1 (5 bases). Germline V gives CDR1 MGHRA, CDR2 YSYEKL. Trimming removed 5 bases from V and 3 bases from J, with 11 bases in between. The CDR3 spans 14 residues. The CDR3 DNA is TGCGCCAGCAGCGTTCTACAGGCCAATCAGCCCCAGCATTTT. Translating it yields CASSVLQANQPQHF.